This T cell receptor (beta chain) was observed in a study of long-term antiretroviral therapy in people with HIV (dated 2022 in TCRdb). For context, the study as a whole: Collection of the earliest samples took place about a decade ahead of the 2015 WHO recommendation for immediate ART, at a time when ART was typically delayed until CD4 counts fell. A retrospective serial study tested whether ART initiation and durable HIV suppression were associated with changes in peripheral blood TRB repertoire composition and diversity. The cohort contributed over 150 cryopreserved PBMC samples from about 29 adults with confirmed HIV infection, collected serially over a mean of 6 years (range 1-12). Among the approximately 32 participants with HIV, around ten were female. No cross-contamination during QIAcube processing was shown when test extractions of a monoclonal T-cell line were performed alongside 33 polyclonal samples.

Inclusion was restricted to participants for whom at least one PBMC sample before ART initiation and at least two post-ART samples were available. Every participant with HIV received treatment in the United States of America. Before DNA extraction, cryopreserved samples of about 0.9-11 million PBMC were thawed and washed. At the time of the earliest PBMC sample, participants with HIV were aged between roughly 20 and 60 years. PBMC samples were contributed by each participant from 1-4 timepoints before ART initiation and 2-8 timepoints after ART initiation, with a median of 7 samples. For every participant, serial HIV viral load, CD4+ T-cell count, ART history and demographic data were obtained. Genomic DNA was extracted from unsorted PBMC with a Qiagen kit on a QIAcube, with processing performed in batches of 12 samples. The investigation overall reported the following: Limited PBMC availability meant only the TCR beta chain was sequenced, without alpha chain pairing. No data were available on ART adherence, viral resistance or therapy changes, limiting inferences about post-ART repertoire changes. The samples span the years 2004 to 2017, and the ART regimens used may be less effective than current regimens. Expanded TRB clones identified before ART initiation dominated the repertoire at all time points, although this dominance fluctuated and declined in many PLHIV after ART. Unsorted PBMC were profiled instead of sorted CD4+ and CD8+ T cells because pre-ART samples had limited cell numbers. CDR3 length ranges in HIV repertoires were narrower than in controls, and network structure suggested an antigen-experienced repertoire with only a slight naive shift after ART. Starting ART was linked to a significant rise in TRB diversity, yet even with long-term ART the diversity remained significantly lower than in transplant donor controls.

The germline V gene specifies MDHEN as CDR1 and SYDVKM as CDR2. The CDR3 contains 16 residues, cysteine and phenylalanine counted. The DNA shown is the 48-base CDR3, in frame from base 1. Trimming leaves V shorter by 4 bases and J shorter by 2 bases, with the junction holding 4 bases beyond the gene matches. Sequencing of the TRB variable region was done with the immunoSEQ hsTCRB v3.0 assay at survey level resolution. The target sequencing depth for TRB was 40,000-50,000 T-cell genomes per sample. Pooled TRB libraries were sequenced on an Illumina MiSeq with a v3 150-cycle kit. The study's own analysis went as follows. Repertoire analysis was run in R within a reproducible Nextflow workflow that covered QC, data transformation and analysis. LymphoSeq2, an R package for AIRR-Seq data exploration, was used to implement custom analyses. A few samples that yielded fewer than 5000 total TRB sequences were excluded, so that 150 to 200 HIV repertoires were analyzed. Among the approximately 190 retained HIV repertoires, fewer than 65 were collected before ART initiation and more than 120 after ART initiation. Each repertoire was downsampled to 5000 TRB nucleotide sequences, and summary statistics were averaged across 100 downsampling iterations. The analysis kept only TRB sequences whose CDR3 regions were at least seven amino acids long. Diversity was measured with a Shannon entropy-derived clonality score and the Gini coefficient. In repertoire networks, the top 5000 CDR3 amino acid sequences were linked whenever an edit distance of one separated two sequences. For TRB CDR3 amino acid sequences, GLIPH2 was used to predict antigen specificity groups and MHC restriction. Known CMV, EBV, HIV or tissue antigen associations were flagged by matching CDR3 amino acid sequences against VDJdb and McPAS-TCR. Pre-ART, post-ART and control groups were compared with Wilcoxon signed-rank tests and Holm-Bonferroni correction. This immuneACCESS table, as held by TCRdb, lists in-frame sequences with V and J called but not all clones. Of the missing ones, under half trace to an unresolved V gene in checked studies; the others have no known cause. From that table come the V and J calls and clone size; the DNA was used to work out D and trimming. The sample table shows 9,000 to 15,000 clones, and about 70% are seen once. The leading ten clones occupy about 14% of the sample.

As for this clone: There is no known antigen for this receptor. No qualities accompany the bases; no much larger clone lies one base away.

This clonotype was obtained from a man aged 35 to 55 with HIV. The sample consisted of unsorted PBMCs, taken almost 3.2 years before starting antiretroviral therapy. The receptor chain draws on TRBV28 and TRBJ2-6, with 8 bases matching TRBD1. This receptor has the CDR3 CASSSRGRTGANVLTF. The nucleotide sequence reads TGTGCCAGCAGTTCCAGGGGGCGGACTGGGGCCAACGTCCTGACTTTC.